The 32 T cell receptor beta chains below all came from one sample that was sequenced in a study of control samples from healthy donors and cancer patients (dated by TCRdb to the early 2020s). Library method: the immunoSEQ multiplex PCR assay. The clones in this table, taken by TCRdb from immuneACCESS, are in-frame only. Not every clone is retained; where verified, under half of the shortfall comes from an unresolved V gene, and the cause of the rest is unknown. Present in this sample are under 65,000 clones, more than 70% of which were seen just once. The ten largest make up about an eighth of the sample. The sequenced sample was PBMCs. These receptors came from a woman aged 55-70 years with lung cancer.

V gene TRBV19 combines with J gene TRBJ1-5, with 9 bases matching TRBD1. The CDR3 length is 14 residues. Germline V gene sequence: CDR1 LNHDA, CDR2 SQIVND (reference sequence). V dropped 7 bases and J dropped 3; count of bases not matched to a gene: 4. The CDR3 is CASTTGGLNQPQHF. The CDR3 coding sequence is TGTGCCAGTACTACAGGGGGCCTCAATCAGCCCCAGCATTTT.

This chain uses TRBV10-1 with TRBJ2-1; TRBD2 matches 8 bases. CDR1 WNHNN and CDR2 SYGVQD come from the germline V gene (reference sequence). CDR3 length equals 15 residues. J lost 3 bases, V lost 5 bases, and 6 bases had no gene match. The CDR3 reads CASSLTGTSYNEQFF. The CDR3 region has the DNA TGCGCCAGCAGTTTGACCGGGACTAGCTACAATGAGCAGTTCTTC.

The V and J genes are TRBV20-1 and TRBJ1-2; D ambiguous. The germline CDR1 and CDR2 sequences are DFQATT and SNEGSKA (reference sequence). The V gene lost 3 bases and the J gene lost 8 bases, with 10 bases spanning the gap. This CDR3 comprises 11 residues. CDR3 region: CSARAGSGYTF. The DNA of the CDR3 is TGCAGTGCTAGGGCAGGTTCGGGCTACACCTTC.

The chain has TRBV7-9 and TRBJ1-1, with 9 bases lining up with TRBD1. The CDR3 runs to 15 residues. With 4 bases clipped from V and 4 bases from J, the junction kept 7 bases outside the gene matches. Germline V gene sequence: CDR1 SEHNR, CDR2 FQNEAQ (reference sequence). In DNA, the CDR3 is TGTGCCAGCAGCTCAACAGGGGGCTTCGGCACTGAAGCTTTCTTT. It is translated as CASSSTGGFGTEAFF.

Here the CDR3 DNA reads TGTGCCAGCAGCTTAGCCGCGGGTGCAGATACGCAGTATTTT. Translation gives CASSLAAGADTQYF. The rearrangement uses TRBV7-2 and TRBJ2-3, with D tentatively TRBD2 (5 bases). This CDR3 region has 14 residues. CDR1 SGHTA and CDR2 FQGNSA come from the germline V gene. Trimming pared 0 bases from V and 4 bases from J, leaving 8 bases between.

This clone was picked up one time. The chain carries TRBV5-5 and TRBJ2-2; no definite D call. V was shortened by 0 bases and J by 6 bases, with 21 bases between the two germline ends. CDR1 and CDR2 (germline): SGHKS, YYEKEE (reference sequence). The length of the CDR3 is 18 residues. The CDR3 loop is CASSLAWSPPFLSGELFF. Written as DNA, the CDR3 is TGTGCCAGCAGCTTGGCGTGGTCCCCACCGTTTTTGTCCGGGGAGCTGTTTTTT.

The gene calls are TRBV7-9 and TRBJ2-7; D might be TRBD2 (5 bases). Trimming cost V 5 bases and J 0 bases, with 14 bases left between them. Germline V gives CDR1 SEHNR, CDR2 FQNEAQ (reference sequence). The CDR3 is 15 residues long. CDR3 protein: CASSADLTISYEQYF. Here the CDR3 DNA reads TGTGCCAGCAGCGCGGACTTGACCATCTCCTACGAGCAGTACTTC.

The chain carries TRBV7-2 and TRBJ1-1; TRBD1 might be the D (5 bases). This CDR3 is 14 amino acids long. V was pared by 0 bases and J by 5 bases, with 10 bases between. Germline V gives CDR1 SGHTA, CDR2 FQGNSA. CDR3 sequence (DNA): TGTGCCAGCAGCTTAGCGCGGGGGAGAACTGAAGCTTTCTTT. As protein: CASSLARGRTEAFF.

The genes are TRBV29-1 and TRBJ2-2; D is perhaps TRBD2 (6 bases). CDR3 length equals 14 residues. From germline, CDR1 is SQVTM and CDR2 ANQGSEA. Trimming left V 4 bases short and J 5 bases short, with 14 bases between. The CDR3 DNA is TGCAGCGTTGGAGGGTCGGGGGTTACCGGGGAGCTGTTTTTT. Its translation: CSVGGSGVTGELFF.

The V and J genes are TRBV7-9 and TRBJ2-7; D gene ambiguous. The V and J ends lost 0 bases and 2 bases respectively, with 8 bases between them. The CDR3 has 14 amino acids. Germline V gene data show CDR1 as SEHNR and CDR2 as FQNEAQ (reference sequence). The CDR3 nucleotides are TGTGCCAGCAGCTTAGCTAGTGTAGCCTACGAGCAGTACTTC. It specifies CASSLASVAYEQYF.

The chain is built from TRBV9 and TRBJ1-2; D possibly corresponds to TRBD1 (5 bases). The CDR3 extends over 17 amino acids. Deletions cut 1 base from V and 5 bases from J, with 21 bases between. CDR1 is SGDLS, CDR2 YYNGEE, per germline. The CDR3 is CASSVNAGGNTLYGYTF. In DNA form, the CDR3 reads TGTGCCAGCAGCGTAAATGCTGGGGGGAACACCCTGTATGGCTACACCTTC.

This chain's CDR3 is CASSSRRDTQYF. CDR3 DNA: TGTGCCAGCAGTTCCCGTCGGGATACGCAGTATTTT. The chain combines TRBV28 with TRBJ2-3; the D is unclear. Looked up from germline, CDR1 is MDHEN and CDR2 is SYDVKM. Trimming cost V 4 bases and J 6 bases, with 8 bases left between them. CDR3 length: 12 residues.

CDR3 protein: CASGYRDVNEKLFF. The CDR3 coding sequence is TGCGCCAGCGGTTACAGGGACGTTAATGAAAAACTGTTTTTT. The chain recombines TRBV5-1 with TRBJ1-4, with D perhaps matching TRBD1 (6 bases). The CDR3 has 14 amino acids. With 7 bases removed from V and 4 bases from J, the gap between germline ends came to 14 bases. The germline gives CDR1 SGHRS, CDR2 YFSETQ.

This sequence joins TRBV19 and TRBJ1-2, with D unresolved. V was trimmed by 5 bases and J by 0 bases, leaving 13 bases between them. The germline gives CDR1 LNHDA, CDR2 SQIVND (reference sequence). The CDR3 contains 15 residues. This chain's CDR3 is CASSRTSPANYGYTF. The DNA for the CDR3 is TGTGCCAGTAGTCGTACGTCACCCGCTAACTATGGCTACACCTTC.

V and J are TRBV27 and TRBJ1-5, with 10 bases that match TRBD1. CDR3 length equals 18 residues. From germline, CDR1 is MNHEY and CDR2 SMNVEV (reference sequence). J was trimmed by 1 base and V by 5 bases; bases with no gene match: 11. CDR3 bases: TGTGCCAGCAGTCCTCGGGACAGGGGCCCGGGGAGCAATCAGCCCCAGCATTTT. Encoded protein: CASSPRDRGPGSNQPQHF.

The genes are TRBV10-2 and TRBJ2-7; D is possibly TRBD2 (6 bases). This CDR3 has 15 amino acids. Germline assignment: CDR1 WSHSY and CDR2 SAAADI. Trimming removed 4 bases at V and 1 base at J, with 14 bases between. As DNA, the CDR3 is TGCGCCAGCAGTGGGAGGGTGAGGGAATCCTACGAGCAGTACTTC. Its translation: CASSGRVRESYEQYF.

This chain joins TRBV6-5 and TRBJ2-7; TRBD1 is a possible D gene (6 bases). The germline V gene encodes CDR1 MNHEY and CDR2 SVGAGI. Trimming stripped 6 bases from V and 4 bases from J, with 10 bases between. This CDR3 comprises 12 residues. Here the CDR3 DNA reads TGTGCCAGCAGCCGCGGACAGTACGAGCAGTACTTC. Residues: CASSRGQYEQYF.

As to this clone: At one of its ends the junction is not consistent with the germline gene, which may arise from a read error. The chain employs TRBV7-9 and TRBJ2-4; possibly TRBD1 for D (5 bases). This CDR3 spans 12 amino acids. From germline, CDR1 is SEHNR and CDR2 FQNEAQ (reference sequence). CDR3 bases: TGTGCCAGCAGCTTAAAGGGGTCTGAGTTCTGGTTC. Translating gives CASSLKGSEFWF. The variable domain in full, with the rest retrieved from reference TRBV7-9 and TRBJ2-4, is DTGVSQNPRHKITKRGQNVTFRCDPISEHNRLYWYRQTLGQGPEFLTYFQNEAQLEKSRLLSDRFSAERPKGSFSTLEIQRTEQGDSAMYLCASSLKGSEFWFGAGTRLSVL.

This clone was seen just once. CDR3 nucleotides: TGTGCCAGCAGCCCAACCGCGGACACTGAAGCTTTCTTT. Translation gives CASSPTADTEAFF. The chain employs TRBV6-5 and TRBJ1-1; D remains ambiguous. CDR1 is MNHEY, CDR2 SVGAGI, per germline. V was shortened by 6 bases and J by 3 bases, with 11 bases between the two germline ends. This CDR3 has 13 residues.

The table lists this clone with a count of one. The V call is TRBV19, the J call TRBJ1-1, with 8 bases aligning to TRBD1. Germline V gives CDR1 LNHDA, CDR2 SQIVND (reference sequence). J was trimmed by 5 bases and V by 4 bases; bases with no gene match: 3. The CDR3 totals 13 residues. CDR3 bases: TGTGCCAGTAGTAGGACAGGGCTGACTGAAGCTTTCTTT. Its translation: CASSRTGLTEAFF.

This clone has just one count. The V and J genes are TRBV9 and TRBJ2-7; the D gene is possibly TRBD2 (6 bases). Trimming removed 0 bases from V and 2 bases from J, with 12 bases in between. Germline CDR1 is SGDLS and CDR2 is YYNGEE. This CDR3 comprises 15 residues. The CDR3 reads CASSVGQGGAYEQYF. CDR3 coding DNA: TGTGCCAGCAGCGTAGGGCAGGGAGGCGCCTACGAGCAGTACTTC.

The CDR3 DNA is TGTGCCAGCAGTCCAAGCTCTGGAAACACCATATATTTT. Its protein is CASSPSSGNTIYF. V usage is TRBV2 and J usage is TRBJ1-3; D remains unclear. The CDR3 sequence is 13 residues long. Germline values: CDR1 SNHLY, CDR2 FYNNEI. Trimming removed 5 bases from V and 0 bases from J, with 5 bases in between.

This chain connects TRBV10-3 to TRBJ2-2; TRBD1 aligns across 7 bases. V was clipped by 11 bases and J by 2 bases; unmatched bases: 8. The CDR3 has 14 amino acids. CDR1 is ENHRY, CDR2 SYGVKD, per germline. The DNA of the CDR3 is TGTGCCGCAGGACAGGCTCCAAACACCGGGGAGCTGTTTTTT. Its protein is CAAGQAPNTGELFF.

The chain carries TRBV6-1 and TRBJ2-5; tentatively, D is TRBD1 (6 bases). This CDR3 comprises 14 residues. CDR1 is MNHNS and CDR2 is SASEGT in the germline V gene. Trimming took 2 bases from V and 2 from J, leaving 9 bases between them. CDR3 in amino acids: CASSEQGWQETQYF. CDR3 DNA sequence: TGTGCCAGCAGTGAACAGGGGTGGCAAGAGACCCAGTACTTC.

This clone counts as medium-sized. This chain uses TRBV20-1 with TRBJ1-2, with D perhaps matching TRBD1 (5 bases). V was clipped by 3 bases and J by 7 bases, with 18 bases between them. Germline CDR1 reads DFQATT; CDR2 reads SNEGSKA (reference sequence). The CDR3 has 14 amino acids. The CDR3 protein is CSASLRGLSFGYTF. DNA for the CDR3: TGCAGTGCTAGTCTTCGGGGACTATCGTTTGGCTACACCTTC.

This chain links TRBV18 with TRBJ1-6; D call uncertain. V was shortened by 3 bases and J by 10 bases, with 13 bases between the two germline ends. The CDR3 spans 14 residues. CDR1 and CDR2 (germline): KGHSH, LQKENI. In nucleotides, the CDR3 is TGTGCCAGCTCACCTACGACAAGCTCGTCACCCCTCCACTTT. Its protein product is CASSPTTSSSPLHF.

As DNA, the CDR3 is TGTGCCAGCAGTCTCTGGGTTGGTAATGAGCAGTTCTTC. Encoded protein: CASSLWVGNEQFF. The chain carries TRBV12-3 or TRBV12-4 and TRBJ2-1; D gene ambiguous. Deletions cut 5 bases from V and 7 bases from J, with 12 bases between. This CDR3 spans 13 amino acids.

This clone appeared once. The chain uses TRBV5-1 and TRBJ2-7; possible D gene TRBD1, 6 bases. Germline lookup yields CDR1 SGHRS and CDR2 YFSETQ. Between the trimmed V and J ends, which lost 7 bases and 2 bases, there was a span of 16 bases. This CDR3 contains 14 residues. This chain's CDR3 is CASEAGDLPYEQYF. The CDR3, as DNA: TGCGCCAGCGAGGCAGGGGATCTGCCCTACGAGCAGTACTTC. The whole variable domain, filled in from reference TRBV5-1 and TRBJ2-7, reads KAGVTQTPRYLIKTRGQQVTLSCSPISGHRSVSWYQQTPGQGLQFLFEYFSETQRNKGNFPGRFSGRQFSNSRSEMNVSTLELGDSALYLCASEAGDLPYEQYFGPGTRLTVT.

V gene TRBV11-2 combines with J gene TRBJ2-3; D call uncertain. Trimming removed 1 base at V and 2 bases at J, with 7 bases between. CDR1 and CDR2 (germline): SGHAT, FQNNGV. This CDR3 spans 14 amino acids. The chain's CDR3 is CASSLGAITDTQYF. CDR3 DNA sequence: TGTGCCAGCAGCTTAGGTGCCATCACAGATACGCAGTATTTT.

On this clone itself: One end of the junction varies from germline; a read error may be responsible. Other DNA sequences in this specimen translate into the identical CDR3. This rearrangement joins TRBV7-2 to TRBJ1-2; no clear D. CDR3 length: 14 residues. Germline V gene sequence: CDR1 SGHTA, CDR2 FQGNSA. The CDR3 DNA reads as TGCGCCAGCAGCTTAGGCCAGGCCAACTATGGCTACACCTTC. Its protein is CASSLGQANYGYTF.

CDR3 sequence (DNA): TGTGCCAGCAGTCGACAGAATAGCAATCAGCCCCAGCATTTT. This sequence encodes CASSRQNSNQPQHF. V and J are TRBV2 and TRBJ1-5, with D possibly TRBD1 on 5 matching bases. The V gene's germline CDR1 is SNHLY and CDR2 FYNNEI. Between the trimmed V and J ends, which lost 5 bases and 0 bases, there was a span of 8 bases. The CDR3 length is 14 residues.

J is TRBJ1-2 and V is TRBV3-1 (or the pseudogene TRBV3-2), with TRBD1 matching over 10 bases. CDR3 length: 15 amino acids. Germline V CDR1 and CDR2: LGHDT, YNNKEL (reference sequence). The trim removed 1 base at V and 6 bases at J, leaving 5 bases unmatched. CDR3 nucleotide sequence: TGTGCCAGCAGCCAAGTTGACAGGGGGCAAAATGGCTACACCTTC. Protein product: CASSQVDRGQNGYTF.